The sequence of this T cell receptor beta chain was determined in a study of OX40 agonist ivuxolimab in advanced cancers. Looking at the study overall: Patients were treated with ivuxolimab, an agonistic anti-OX40 (CD134) antibody. Checkpoint inhibitors had been given previously to about 38% of patients. Partial responses occurred in Three dose-escalation patients, one with hepatocellular carcinoma and two with cutaneous melanoma.

Measured with immunoSEQ multiplex PCR; TCRdb has only the in-frame clones, and not every one. The sample yields tens of thousands of clones, 90% to 95% seen once. CDR1 MDHEN and CDR2 SYDVKM come from the germline V gene. The CDR3 covers 16 residues. V shed 6 bases, J shed 5 bases, and the junction held 6 bases outside the gene matches. This specimen was CD4+ or CD8+ T cells sorted from blood, taken in a trial of the OX40 agonist ivuxolimab. The sequence was obtained from an adult with an advanced solid tumor such as melanoma, head and neck, liver or kidney cancer. This chain connects TRBV28 to TRBJ2-2; 13 nucleotides match TRBD2. The CDR3 protein is CASRSGLAGVTGELFF. The DNA for the CDR3 is TGTGCCAGCAGGAGTGGACTAGCGGGAGTAACCGGGGAGCTGTTTTTT.